This T cell receptor beta chain was recorded in a study of CD8 T cells in ankylosing spondylitis. TCRdb ran MiXCR on the 5' RACE reads and lists one entry per CDR3 protein. This sample has roughly 170,000 distinct CDR3 sequences; approximately 9% occur once, and the top ten carry around 16%. This clonotype has only a few counts. No antigen is known for it. Germline V lookup: CDR1 MNHNS, CDR2 SASEGT. The CDR3 is 14 amino acids. V trimming: 8 bases; J trimming: 3 bases; junction bases outside the gene matches: 6. Findings and limits, study-wide: Some motif variants had been reported before (in reactive arthritis synovial fluid and blood). Disease-linked clones were CD8+ and relatively rare in peripheral blood. The study identified a TCR beta motif of seven or eight highly homologous variants that appeared characteristic of ankylosing spondylitis blood. Enrichment of disease-linked clones was reportedly significant in matched ankylosing spondylitis synovial fluid.

The V gene is TRBV6-1, the J gene TRBJ2-3; 9 bases are a match to TRBD1. The sequence came from a female donor with ankylosing spondylitis or in good health (not recorded which). The specimen sequenced was blood, either unsorted or a sorted T cell fraction (not recorded which). The CDR3 nucleotides read TGTGCCAGCGCCTCGGGACAGGGAACAGATACGCAGTATTTT. Protein product: CASASGQGTDTQYF.